The rows below give T cell receptor beta chains drawn from one sample of a study of cytomegalovirus exposure and HLA in healthy donors. The protocol was immunoSEQ multiplex PCR, while the TCRdb copy is restricted to in-frame clones and leaves out a portion. The sample has approximately 90,000 clones, over 70% seen once. The sample was PBMCs. These TCRs come from a man between 35 and 55 years old in good health and CMV-seronegative. The CDR3 runs from the conserved cysteine through the conserved F or W. A D gene is named only where the DNA matches it firmly. Rows may omit the clone size; those that give it use once, few, many or a size class.

D: NA; J: TRBJ1-5; V: TRBV4-3; size: once; CDR3: CASSQDRGAQHF; DNA: TGCGCCAGCAGCCAAGATCGGGGAGCCCAGCATTTT
D: NA; J: TRBJ1-1; V: TRBV7-9; size: NA; CDR3: CAIPPQDGDEAFF; DNA: TGTGCCATCCCGCCCCAAGACGGAGATGAAGCTTTCTTT
D: NA; J: TRBJ2-6; V: TRBV2; size: NA; CDR3: CATLSRGATGANVLTF; DNA: TGTGCCACCCTAAGTCGGGGGGCCACTGGGGCCAACGTCCTGACTTTC
D: TRBD1; J: TRBJ1-6; V: TRBV7-9; size: NA; CDR3: CATPLKGAVYNSPLHF; DNA: TGTGCCACACCTTTGAAGGGGGCGGTTTATAATTCACCCCTCCACTTT
D: TRBD2; J: TRBJ2-5; V: TRBV6-5; size: NA; CDR3: CASRQMGLAGETQYF; DNA: TGTGCCAGCAGGCAAATGGGACTAGCGGGGGAGACCCAGTACTTC
D: NA; J: TRBJ2-1; V: TRBV5-1; size: NA; CDR3: CASSLAGTLLYNEQFF; DNA: TGCGCCAGCAGCTTGGCCGGGACTCTACTCTACAATGAGCAGTTCTTC
D: NA; J: TRBJ1-1; V: TRBV4-3; size: once; CDR3: CASSPSSGSKREAFF; DNA: TGCGCCAGCAGCCCATCTTCGGGGAGTAAACGTGAAGCTTTCTTT
D: TRBD1; J: TRBJ1-2; V: TRBV7-9; size: NA; CDR3: CASSQDRGHGYTF; DNA: TGTGCCAGCAGCCAGGACAGGGGACATGGCTACACCTTC
D: NA; J: TRBJ2-5; V: TRBV6-1; size: NA; CDR3: CASRPTDQETQYF; DNA: TGTGCCAGCAGACCGACAGACCAAGAGACCCAGTACTTC
D: NA; J: TRBJ1-1; V: TRBV28; size: NA; CDR3: CAITGLVTEAFF; DNA: TGTGCCATCACAGGGTTAGTCACTGAAGCTTTCTTT